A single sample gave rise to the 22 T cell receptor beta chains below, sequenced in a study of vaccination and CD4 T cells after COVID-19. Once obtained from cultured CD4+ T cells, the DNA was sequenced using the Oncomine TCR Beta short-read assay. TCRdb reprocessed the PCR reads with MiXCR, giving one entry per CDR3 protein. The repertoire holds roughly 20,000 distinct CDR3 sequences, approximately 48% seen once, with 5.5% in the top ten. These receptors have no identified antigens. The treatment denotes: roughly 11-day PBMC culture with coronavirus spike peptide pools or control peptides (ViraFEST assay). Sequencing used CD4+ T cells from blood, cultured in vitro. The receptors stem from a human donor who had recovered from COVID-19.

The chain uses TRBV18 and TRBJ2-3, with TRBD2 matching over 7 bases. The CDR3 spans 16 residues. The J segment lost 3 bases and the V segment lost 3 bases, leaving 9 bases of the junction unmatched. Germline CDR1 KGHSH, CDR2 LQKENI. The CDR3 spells CASSPLVGRGTDTQYF. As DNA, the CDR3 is TGTGCCAGCTCACCCCTTGTAGGGAGGGGAACAGATACGCAGTATTTT.

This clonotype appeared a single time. This CDR3 is CAWSKGFYEQYF. Written as DNA, the CDR3 is TGTGCCTGGAGCAAGGGGTTCTACGAGCAGTACTTC. The chain combines TRBV30 with TRBJ2-7; maybe TRBD1 (5 bases). Germline V gene lookup returns CDR1 GTSNPN and CDR2 SVGIG (reference sequence). The CDR3 covers 12 residues. V was trimmed by 3 bases and J by 3 bases, leaving 9 bases between them.

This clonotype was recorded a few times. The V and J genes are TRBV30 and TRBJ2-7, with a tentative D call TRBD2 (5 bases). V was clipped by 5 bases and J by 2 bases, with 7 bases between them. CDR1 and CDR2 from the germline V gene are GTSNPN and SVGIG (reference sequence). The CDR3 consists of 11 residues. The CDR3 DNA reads TGTGCCTGGCAAGCGGCCTACGAGCAGTACTTC. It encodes CAWQAAYEQYF.

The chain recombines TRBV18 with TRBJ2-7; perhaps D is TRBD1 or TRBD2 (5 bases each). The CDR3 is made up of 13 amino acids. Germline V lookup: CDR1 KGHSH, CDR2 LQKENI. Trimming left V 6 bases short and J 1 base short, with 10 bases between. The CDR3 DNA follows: TGTGCCAGCTCCCCCGGGACGTCCTACGAGCAGTACTTC. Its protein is CASSPGTSYEQYF.

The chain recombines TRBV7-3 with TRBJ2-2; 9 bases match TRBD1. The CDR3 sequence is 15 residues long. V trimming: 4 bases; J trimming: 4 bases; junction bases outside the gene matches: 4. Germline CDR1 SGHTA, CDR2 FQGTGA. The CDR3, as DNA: TGTGCCAGCAGCTCTCGACAGGGGGGCACCGGGGAGCTGTTTTTT. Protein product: CASSSRQGGTGELFF.

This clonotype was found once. The CDR3 nucleotides read TGTGCCAGCAGCTTAGATTATCGAGATACGCAGTATTTT. Its translation: CASSLDYRDTQYF. The V and J genes are TRBV7-2 and TRBJ2-3, with D unresolved. The CDR3 consists of 13 residues. Germline values: CDR1 SGHTA, CDR2 FQGNSA. V gave up 1 base and J gave up 5 bases, with 7 bases separating them.

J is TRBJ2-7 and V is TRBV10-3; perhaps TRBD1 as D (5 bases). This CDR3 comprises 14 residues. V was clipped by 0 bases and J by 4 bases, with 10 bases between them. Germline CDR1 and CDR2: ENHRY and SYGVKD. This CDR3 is CAISESRGKYEQYF. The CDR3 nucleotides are TGTGCCATCAGTGAGTCTAGGGGTAAATACGAGCAGTACTTC.

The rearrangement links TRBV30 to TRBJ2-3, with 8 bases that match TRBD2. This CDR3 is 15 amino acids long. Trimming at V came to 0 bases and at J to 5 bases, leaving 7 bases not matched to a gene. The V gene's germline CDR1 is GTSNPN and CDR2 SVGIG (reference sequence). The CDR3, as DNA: TGTGCCTGGAGTGTACTACTCGGGGGGGGAGATACGCAGTATTTT. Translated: CAWSVLLGGGDTQYF.

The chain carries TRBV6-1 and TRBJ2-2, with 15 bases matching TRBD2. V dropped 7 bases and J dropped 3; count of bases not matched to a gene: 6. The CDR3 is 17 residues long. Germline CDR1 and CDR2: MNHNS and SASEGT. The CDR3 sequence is CASIGLAGGPDTGELFF. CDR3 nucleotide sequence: TGTGCCAGCATAGGACTAGCGGGAGGGCCCGACACCGGGGAGCTGTTTTTT.

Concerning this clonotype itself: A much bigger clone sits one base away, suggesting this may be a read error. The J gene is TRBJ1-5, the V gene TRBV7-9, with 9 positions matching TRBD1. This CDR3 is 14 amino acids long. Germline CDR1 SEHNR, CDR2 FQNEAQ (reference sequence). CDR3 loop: CVSSYRGPGQPQHF. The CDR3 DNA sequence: TGTGTCAGCAGCTACAGGGGGCCGGGGCAGCCCCAGCATTTT.

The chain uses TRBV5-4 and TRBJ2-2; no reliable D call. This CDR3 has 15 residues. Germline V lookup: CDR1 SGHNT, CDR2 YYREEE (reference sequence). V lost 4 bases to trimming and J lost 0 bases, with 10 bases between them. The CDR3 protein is CASSPIYSNTGELFF. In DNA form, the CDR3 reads TGTGCCAGCAGCCCAATTTATTCGAACACCGGGGAGCTGTTTTTT.

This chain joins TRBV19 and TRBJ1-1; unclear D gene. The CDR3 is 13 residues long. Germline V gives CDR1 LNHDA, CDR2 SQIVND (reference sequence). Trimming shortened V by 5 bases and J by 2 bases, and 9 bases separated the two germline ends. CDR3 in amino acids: CASSVHGNTEAFF. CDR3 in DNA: TGTGCCAGTAGTGTCCACGGCAACACTGAAGCTTTCTTT.

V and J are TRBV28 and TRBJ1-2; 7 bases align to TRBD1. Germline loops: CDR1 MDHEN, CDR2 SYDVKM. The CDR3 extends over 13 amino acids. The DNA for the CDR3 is TGTGCGGCCCACGACAGGGCGGGGTATGGCTACACCTTC. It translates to CAAHDRAGYGYTF.

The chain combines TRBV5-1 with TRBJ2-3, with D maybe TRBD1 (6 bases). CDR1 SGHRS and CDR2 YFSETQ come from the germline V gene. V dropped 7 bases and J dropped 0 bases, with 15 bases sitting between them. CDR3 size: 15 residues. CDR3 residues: CASCQQGPSTDTQYF. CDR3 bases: TGCGCCAGCTGTCAGCAGGGGCCTAGCACAGATACGCAGTATTTT. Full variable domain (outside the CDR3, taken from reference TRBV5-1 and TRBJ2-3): KAGVTQTPRYLIKTRGQQVTLSCSPISGHRSVSWYQQTPGQGLQFLFEYFSETQRNKGNFPGRFSGRQFSNSRSEMNVSTLELGDSALYLCASCQQGPSTDTQYFGPGTRLTVL.

The CDR3, as DNA: TGTGCCAGCCTTTCGTGGCCGAACACTGAAGCTTTCTTT. The encoded protein is CASLSWPNTEAFF. The chain uses TRBV6-2 or TRBV6-3 and TRBJ1-1; no reliable D call. Trimming removed 8 bases at V and 1 base at J, with 11 bases between. Germline V gene data show CDR1 as MNHEY and CDR2 as SVGEGT. This CDR3 has 13 amino acids.

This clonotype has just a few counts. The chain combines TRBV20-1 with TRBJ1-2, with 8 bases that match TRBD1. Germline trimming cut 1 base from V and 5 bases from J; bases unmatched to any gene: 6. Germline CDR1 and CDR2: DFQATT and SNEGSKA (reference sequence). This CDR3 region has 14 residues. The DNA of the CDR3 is TGCAGTGCTAGAGGAAACAGGGGGTATTATGGCTACACCTTC. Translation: CSARGNRGYYGYTF.

CDR3 sequence: CAWSLQSRTEAFF. In nucleotides, the CDR3 is TGTGCCTGGAGTTTACAAAGCAGGACTGAAGCTTTCTTT. V is TRBV30 and J is TRBJ1-1; D is ambiguous. The CDR3 has 13 residues. From germline, CDR1 is GTSNPN and CDR2 SVGIG (reference sequence). V was shortened by 2 bases and J by 5 bases, with 12 bases between the two germline ends. The variable domain in full, completed from reference TRBV30 and TRBJ1-1, reads SQTIHQWPATLVQPVGSPLSLECTVEGTSNPNLYWYRQAAGRGLQLLFYSVGIGQISSEVPQNLSASRPQDRQFILSSKKLLLSDSGFYLCAWSLQSRTEAFFGQGTRLTVV.

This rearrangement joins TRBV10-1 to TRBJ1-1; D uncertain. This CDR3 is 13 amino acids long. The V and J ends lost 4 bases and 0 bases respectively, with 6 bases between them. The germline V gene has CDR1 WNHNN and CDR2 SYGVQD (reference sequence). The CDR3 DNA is TGCGCCAGCAGTGTAGGGCTGAACACTGAAGCTTTCTTT. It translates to CASSVGLNTEAFF.

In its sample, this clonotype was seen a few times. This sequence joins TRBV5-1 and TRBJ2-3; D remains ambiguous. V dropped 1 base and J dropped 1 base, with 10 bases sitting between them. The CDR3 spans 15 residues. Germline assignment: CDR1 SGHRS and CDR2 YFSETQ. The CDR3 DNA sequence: TGCGCCAGCAGCTTGAATGCCCAGGGCACAGATACGCAGTATTTT. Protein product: CASSLNAQGTDTQYF.

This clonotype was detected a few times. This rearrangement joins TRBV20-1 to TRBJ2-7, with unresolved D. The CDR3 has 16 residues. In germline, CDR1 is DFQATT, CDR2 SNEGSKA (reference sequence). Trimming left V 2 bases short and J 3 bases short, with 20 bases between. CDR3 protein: CSARKPLPALIYEQYF. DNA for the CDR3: TGCAGTGCTAGAAAGCCACTCCCGGCTTTAATCTACGAGCAGTACTTC.

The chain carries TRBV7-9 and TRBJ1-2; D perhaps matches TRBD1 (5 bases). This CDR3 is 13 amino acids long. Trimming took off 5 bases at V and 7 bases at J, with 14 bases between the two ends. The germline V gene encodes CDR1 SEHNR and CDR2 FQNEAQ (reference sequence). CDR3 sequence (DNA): TGTGCCAGCAGCCAAGGGACCAGCCTTGGCTACACCTTC. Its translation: CASSQGTSLGYTF.

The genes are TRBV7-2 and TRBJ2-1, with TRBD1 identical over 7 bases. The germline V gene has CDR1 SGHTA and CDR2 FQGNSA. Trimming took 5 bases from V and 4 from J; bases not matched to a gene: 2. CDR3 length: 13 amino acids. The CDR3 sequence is CASSMGQYNEQFF. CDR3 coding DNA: TGTGCCAGCAGCATGGGACAGTACAATGAGCAGTTCTTC.